This T cell receptor (beta chain) appears in the sequencing data of a study of blood T cell repertoires in COVID-19 (dated by TCRdb to the early 2020s). Describing the broader study: Collaborator samples came from the United States, Italy and Spain and covered acute and convalescent phases of COVID-19. Samples were obtained from the ongoing ImmuneRACE study (first 160 participants) and from about 1,300 subjects provided by 6 global collaborators. The sample metadata nearly always contained a de-identified subject ID, COVID-19 status, age in years and sex. Deeply sampled blood TCRbeta repertoires from subjects exposed to, actively infected with, or recovered from COVID-19 were included in the dataset. A freely available public database, intended as a resource for researchers studying the immune response to SARS-CoV-2, is where the repertoires were released. The material from the prospective study consisted of cDNA or gDNA derived from T cells, B-cell-depleted T cells, or PBMCs. Where available, HLA class I and class II types were obtained from metadata supplied by the sample provider rather than from assay-based typing. What the study reported, not specific to this receptor: The amount of clinical and demographic metadata varied by source and participant and was provided uncurated.

Collaborating institutions collected whole blood in K2EDTA tubes following their own protocols. Collaborator samples were shipped for TCRbeta analysis as frozen whole blood, isolated PBMCs, or DNA extracted from either sample type. Regarding this clone: Its antigen has not been determined. No quality values exist for individual bases; no much larger clone is one base distant.

The germline V gene supplies CDR1 SGHAT and CDR2 FQNNGV. Its CDR3 holds 15 amino acids, cysteine through phenylalanine. Here the CDR3 DNA is all that survives: 45 bases in frame from base 1. Trimmed from V: 5 bases; trimmed from J: 3 bases; junction bases lacking a gene match: 4. TCRbeta CDR3 regions were amplified from genomic DNA using the immunoSEQ Assay, a bias-controlled multiplex PCR. As for the original processing: The number of nucleated cells in each sample was estimated from the amplification of reference gene primers within the assay. To quantify the absolute abundance of each unique TCRbeta CDR3 rearrangement, sequence reads were collapsed and filtered. Productive Simpson clonality was computed per sample as the square root of Simpson's diversity index over productive rearrangements. This is the immuneACCESS table as TCRdb keeps it, with only in-frame sequences that have V and J called. A part of the clones is gone; compared with another copy, unresolved V genes explain less than half, and the rest is unexplained. Clone size and V and J calls were adopted from that table, with D and trimming inferred from the DNA. Recorded for this sample are tens of thousands of clones; 80% to 90% of them occurred a single time. 11% of the sample comes from the top ten.

The rearranged chain carries TRBV11-2 and TRBJ2-2, with TRBD1 matching 9 junction bases. Sequenced sample: peripheral blood. The TCR originated in a man at least 80 years old with acute or convalescent COVID-19. The DNA sequence reads TGTGCCAGCAGCCACAGGGGGCGAGACACCGGGGAGCTGTTTTTT. This codes for CASSHRGRDTGELFF.